The 18 T cell receptor beta chains listed next were all sequenced from one sample in a study of T cells after yellow fever vaccination (dated by TCRdb to between 2018 and 2020). The treatment or condition label on this specimen signifies: live attenuated yellow fever vaccine strain. Library prep was done by 5' RACE. Sequencing was carried out with an Illumina HiSeq 2500. The raw public reads went through TCRdb reprocessing: fastp at Q25, MiXCR clone calling, in-frame beta chains kept. Identical CDR3 proteins give one entry, which carries the most common genes and DNA. Recorded for this sample are 300,000 to 450,000 distinct CDR3 sequences; approximately 6% of them occurred a single time. 14% to 15% of the sample goes to the ten largest clones. The sample here was PBMCs, taken 5 days after the yellow fever booster vaccination. The receptors here all came from a man aged 25 to 40 who received the YFV17D yellow fever vaccine.

This clonotype was counted many times. The chain links TRBV10-3 to TRBJ2-3, with D perhaps TRBD2 (5 bases). V shed 7 bases and J shed 2 bases, with 10 bases lying between them. CDR3 length equals 13 residues. The germline V gene has CDR1 ENHRY and CDR2 SYGVKD. CDR3 bases: TGTGCCATCAAGGACTCTCCCACAGATACGCAGTATTTT. Protein: CAIKDSPTDTQYF.

V is TRBV30 and J is TRBJ2-3, with 7 bases fitting TRBD1. Germline lookup yields CDR1 GTSNPN and CDR2 SVGIG (reference sequence). This CDR3 is 15 amino acids long. Germline trimming cut 5 bases from V and 1 base from J; bases unmatched to any gene: 9. CDR3 protein: CAWAKGARGTDTQYF. The CDR3 DNA follows: TGTGCCTGGGCGAAGGGGGCTAGGGGCACAGATACGCAGTATTTT.

This clonotype was observed many times. The chain combines TRBV5-1 with TRBJ2-1, with TRBD2 identical over 12 bases. The V gene end was trimmed by 7 bases and the J gene end by 8 bases; junction bases not matched to a gene: 10. The CDR3 sequence is 15 residues long. CDR1 is SGHRS, CDR2 YFSETQ, per germline. The DNA of the CDR3 is TGCGCCAGCTACACGACTAGCGGGAGAGTCTATGAGCAGTTCTTC. The encoded protein is CASYTTSGRVYEQFF.

This clonotype was counted only a few times. V and J are TRBV7-2 and TRBJ2-7, with 7 bases matching TRBD1. V was pared by 7 bases and J by 6 bases, with 15 bases of the junction left unmatched. The CDR3 loop spans 15 amino acids. The germline gives CDR1 SGHTA, CDR2 FQGNSA. The CDR3 loop is CASTSGTAPITEQYF. The CDR3 DNA is TGTGCCAGCACTTCCGGGACAGCTCCTATAACCGAGCAGTACTTC.

This clonotype was observed at least ten times. This chain joins TRBV28 and TRBJ2-1; D perhaps matches TRBD1 (5 bases). The CDR3 contains 11 residues. The V end lost 6 bases, the J end lost 5 bases, and 5 bases lay between the germline ends. Germline CDR1 reads MDHEN; CDR2 reads SYDVKM. CDR3 in DNA: TGTGCCAGCAGGGACAACAATGAGCAGTTCTTC. Its translation is CASRDNNEQFF.

This clonotype showed up just a few times. The genes are TRBV20-1 and TRBJ2-3; TRBD1 agrees at 7 bases. V lost 2 bases and J lost 1; bases outside the gene matches: 6. The germline V gene has CDR1 DFQATT and CDR2 SNEGSKA (reference sequence). The CDR3 is made up of 15 amino acids. The CDR3 here is CSARHLRGRTDTQYF. CDR3 DNA sequence: TGCAGTGCTAGACATTTGAGGGGGCGCACAGATACGCAGTATTTT.

This clonotype appeared many times. This chain connects TRBV9 to TRBJ2-3; 8 positions match TRBD2. Germline values: CDR1 SGDLS, CDR2 YYNGEE. This CDR3 contains 16 residues. V was pared by 1 base and J by 6 bases, with 10 bases of the junction left unmatched. DNA for the CDR3: TGTGCCAGCAGCGTATGGGCGGGAGGCCCGGCGGATACGCAGTATTTT. This translates into CASSVWAGGPADTQYF.

In its sample, this clonotype was seen many times. V gene TRBV15 combines with J gene TRBJ2-7, with TRBD2 matching 7 bases. V lost 0 bases to trimming and J lost 0 bases; unmatched junction nucleotides: 5. This CDR3 region has 16 residues. The germline V gene encodes CDR1 LNHNV and CDR2 YYDKDF (reference sequence). The CDR3 protein is CATSRDLAEISYEQYF. CDR3 DNA: TGTGCCACCAGCAGAGACCTAGCGGAGATCTCCTACGAGCAGTACTTC. Full variable domain (missing parts from reference TRBV15 and TRBJ2-7): DAMVIQNPRYQVTQFGKPVTLSCSQTLNHNVMYWYQQKSSQAPKLLFHYYDKDFNNEADTPDNFQSRRPNTSFCFLDIRSPGLGDTAMYLCATSRDLAEISYEQYFGPGTRLTVT.

This clonotype was detected many times. The chain carries TRBV6-5 and TRBJ2-4; D call uncertain. CDR1 and CDR2 from the germline V gene are MNHEY and SVGAGI. The CDR3 has 14 amino acids. V was shortened by 5 bases and J by 10 bases, with 18 bases between the two germline ends. CDR3 protein: CASSIELEQRIQYF. Here the CDR3 DNA reads TGTGCCAGCAGTATCGAACTTGAGCAAAGAATTCAGTACTTC.

At least ten counts were recorded for this clonotype. The rearrangement joins TRBV20-1 to TRBJ2-7; TRBD2 agrees at 14 bases. Trimming at V came to 5 bases and at J to 1 base, leaving 13 bases not matched to a gene. The CDR3 is 18 residues long. The germline gives CDR1 DFQATT, CDR2 SNEGSKA (reference sequence). CDR3 residues: CSAAQGTSGSGRSYEQYF. CDR3 in DNA: TGCAGTGCTGCCCAGGGGACTAGCGGGAGTGGTCGTTCCTACGAGCAGTACTTC.

This clonotype has just a few counts. The chain couples TRBV6-1 to TRBJ2-7, with TRBD2 matching over 8 bases. Trimming at V came to 5 bases and at J to 5 bases, leaving 8 bases not matched to a gene. CDR1 and CDR2 (germline): MNHNS, SASEGT. This CDR3 comprises 14 residues. CDR3 residues: CASSRSGRRDEQYF. CDR3 coding DNA: TGTGCCAGCAGTCGAAGCGGGAGACGCGACGAGCAGTACTTC.

In its sample, this clonotype was seen a few times. This chain uses TRBV25-1 with TRBJ2-7, with D unclear. In germline, CDR1 is MGHDK, CDR2 SYGVNS. The CDR3 extends over 11 amino acids. V gave up 6 bases and J gave up 3 bases, with 6 bases separating them. CDR3 nucleotides: TGTGCCAGCAGGGCCAGCTACGAGCAGTACTTC. Translating gives CASRASYEQYF.

This clonotype came up a few times. The chain couples TRBV5-4 to TRBJ2-2, with TRBD1 matching 9 bases. Unmatched junction bases numbered 7, after V lost 4 bases and J lost 6 bases. Per the germline V gene, CDR1 is SGHNT and CDR2 is YYREEE (reference sequence). The CDR3 is 15 amino acids. The chain's CDR3 is CASSVTGGWSGELFF. The CDR3 nucleotides are TGTGCCAGCAGCGTGACAGGGGGTTGGTCCGGGGAGCTGTTTTTT.

This clonotype was recorded at least ten times. The chain uses TRBV5-1 and TRBJ2-1; 7 bases map to TRBD1. V lost 4 bases and J lost 6; bases outside the gene matches: 4. Germline V lookup: CDR1 SGHRS, CDR2 YFSETQ. The CDR3 extends over 13 amino acids. The CDR3 reads CASSGGQINEQFF. The DNA of the CDR3 is TGCGCCAGCAGCGGGGGACAGATCAATGAGCAGTTCTTC. Based on the CDR3 plus reference TRBV5-1 and TRBJ2-1, the full variable domain is KAGVTQTPRYLIKTRGQQVTLSCSPISGHRSVSWYQQTPGQGLQFLFEYFSETQRNKGNFPGRFSGRQFSNSRSEMNVSTLELGDSALYLCASSGGQINEQFFGPGTRLTVL.

This clonotype showed up many times. This chain connects TRBV29-1 to TRBJ2-7; 9 bases align to TRBD1. There are 13 residues in the CDR3. With 5 bases clipped from V and 1 base from J, the junction kept 3 bases outside the gene matches. CDR1 SQVTM and CDR2 ANQGSEA come from the germline V gene. CDR3 in amino acids: CSVRDRESYEQYF. The CDR3 DNA follows: TGCAGCGTTAGGGACAGGGAATCCTACGAGCAGTACTTC.

The sample holds many counts of this clonotype. The rearrangement links TRBV5-1 to TRBJ2-1; D is perhaps TRBD1 (6 bases). CDR3 size: 17 residues. Germline V gene lookup returns CDR1 SGHRS and CDR2 YFSETQ. The ends were cut back, 0 bases at V and 0 bases at J, with 13 bases in the middle. CDR3 residues: CASSLALQGSSYNEQFF. The CDR3 bases are TGCGCCAGCAGCTTGGCCTTACAGGGCTCCTCCTACAATGAGCAGTTCTTC.

This clonotype occurred many times. V and J are TRBV20-1 and TRBJ2-1, with 7 bases identical to TRBD2. CDR3 length: 14 amino acids. Germline V gene sequence: CDR1 DFQATT, CDR2 SNEGSKA (reference sequence). V lost 0 bases, J lost 4 bases, and 3 bases stayed unmatched. CDR3 region: CSARDRGVYNEQFF. CDR3 sequence (DNA): TGCAGTGCTAGAGATCGGGGGGTGTACAATGAGCAGTTCTTC.

The sample holds many counts of this clonotype. The rearrangement links TRBV4-3 to TRBJ2-3; the match to TRBD2 covers 10 bases. Germline CDR1 LGHNA, CDR2 YSLEER. The trim removed 0 bases at V and 4 bases at J, leaving 7 bases unmatched. The CDR3 is 17 amino acids. This CDR3 is CASSQEPGLALADTQYF. The DNA for the CDR3 is TGCGCCAGCAGCCAAGAGCCGGGACTAGCGTTGGCAGATACGCAGTATTTT.